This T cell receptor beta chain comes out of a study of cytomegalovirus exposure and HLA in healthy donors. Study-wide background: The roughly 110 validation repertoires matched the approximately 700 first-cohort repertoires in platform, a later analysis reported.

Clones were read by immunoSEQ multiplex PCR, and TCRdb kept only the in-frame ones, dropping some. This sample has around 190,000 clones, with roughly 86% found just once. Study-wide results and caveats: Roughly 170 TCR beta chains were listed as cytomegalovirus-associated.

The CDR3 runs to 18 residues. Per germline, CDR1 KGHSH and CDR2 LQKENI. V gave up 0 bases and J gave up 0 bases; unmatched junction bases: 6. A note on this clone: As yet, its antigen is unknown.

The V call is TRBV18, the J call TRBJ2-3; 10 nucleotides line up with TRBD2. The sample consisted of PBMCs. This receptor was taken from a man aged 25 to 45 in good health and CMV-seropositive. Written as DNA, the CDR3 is TGTGCCAGCTCACCACCCCGGGGTAGCGGGGGGAGCACAGATACGCAGTATTTT. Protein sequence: CASSPPRGSGGSTDTQYF.